This T cell receptor (beta chain) was sequenced in a study of Graves' ophthalmopathy and Graves' hyperthyroidism (dated by TCRdb to between 2018 and 2020). About the full investigation: Peripheral blood samples were taken at the time of initial diagnosis, before any treatment was given. The study used TCR beta repertoire signatures to distinguish Graves' ophthalmopathy from Graves' hyperthyroidism and to predict progression to ophthalmopathy. In total, 120 to 150 blood samples were TCR-sequenced: 40 to 45 ophthalmopathy, about 75 hyperthyroidism and approximately 17 hyperthyroidism-to-ophthalmopathy patients. A discovery set of 95 to 100 patients (43 ophthalmopathy, 60 or so stable hyperthyroidism) was enrolled to explore V-J signatures distinguishing ophthalmopathy from hyperthyroidism. The independent validation cohort included approximately 19 hyperthyroidism patients plus 17 patients who later progressed from hyperthyroidism to ophthalmopathy. T-cell repertoires of thyroid tissue and blood were compared in five or six hyperthyroidism patients. Once sampling was done, hyperthyroidism patients were given methimazole at a starting dose of 30 mg daily, while ophthalmopathy patients were given high-dose intravenous methylprednisolone. What the authors observed across the whole study: Most expanded thyroid clonotypes with frequency above 0.001 were also detected in blood, suggesting blood repertoires may reflect the thyroid immune response. Sample size was not statistically predetermined, and group allocation was not concealed from the investigators. Ophthalmopathy was separated from stable hyperthyroidism by the 13-signature model with just under 90% sensitivity and 81% to 84% specificity in cross-validation and with 80%/75% in the test set. In validation, the model predicted ophthalmopathy progression with more than 70% sensitivity and roughly 72% specificity; 12 predicted patients were CT-confirmed with GO in a median of around 6 months.

The ophthalmopathy patients had moderately to severely active disease, with a Clinical Activity Score of 3 or higher, a NOSPECS grade of 4 or higher, and a disease duration of less than 3 months. Anyone with other autoimmune diseases, uncontrolled infections, pregnancy or lactation was excluded from the study. Clinical symptoms, serum thyroxine, TRAb, thyroid ultrasound and orbital computed tomography formed the basis of the diagnosis. PBMCs were isolated from 10 ml of fresh peripheral blood by Ficoll-Paque density gradient centrifugation. Trizol reagent was used to extract the total RNA, and its quality was then checked on an Agilent 2100 Bioanalyzer. For repertoire sequencing, TCR beta CDR3 regions were amplified from RNA transcripts. A first-round RT-PCR used HTBI primers with the Qiagen OneStep RT-PCR kit, followed by a second-round multiplex PCR, size selection and purification. Libraries were sequenced on an Illumina HiSeq2000 using paired-end 100 bp reads. The study's processing was this. SOAPnuke was used for read processing, and reads with adapters, uncalled bases, a mean Phred below 15, or no exact constant-primer or identifier match were discarded. COPE v1.2.5 was used to merge the high-quality paired reads. Each unique nucleotide sequence was treated as a clonotype, and MiTCR v1.1 was used to align the clonotypes to the IMGT TRB V, D and J references. Analysis was restricted to V-J combinations with a frequency above 0.0001, which covered 99.2% of repertoires. For each V-J combination, a TCR clonal expansion and chaos score was defined as the ratio of F50 clonal expansion to chaos observed in the TCRdist matrix. Welch's t-statistics and random forest were used to reduce the features to approximately 13 V-J combinations, which were then used as input to a naive Bayes classifier. Thyroid-blood repertoire similarity was quantified with the Morisita-Horn index. TCRdb reprocessing: public reads trimmed at Q25 with fastp, clones called with MiXCR, in-frame beta chains kept. Rows are unified per CDR3 protein, each entry keeping the most common DNA and genes. The V and J calls here are based on TCRdb, not the publication. The sample contains approximately 700,000 distinct CDR3 sequences, roughly 40% of them found a single time. The ten largest clones add up to 44% of the sample.

The V end loses 6 bases and the J end loses 4 bases, and a stretch of 10 bases separates them. The CDR3 spans 13 residues, from the cysteine through the phenylalanine. Only CDR3 DNA is held: 39 bases, read in frame from base 1. From the germline V gene (reference sequence), CDR1 is DFQATT and CDR2 is SNEGSKA. As concerns this clonotype: The antigen this receptor binds is unknown. No clone much larger than this one lies a single base away; base qualities are absent.

This chain is built from TRBV20-1 and TRBJ2-6; a tentative D match to TRBD1 spans 6 bases. Sequenced sample: peripheral blood. The sequence was collected from an adult man with Graves' ophthalmopathy. The nucleotide sequence is TGCAGTGCGATCGGACAGGGGGCCAACGTCCTGACTTTC. It encodes CSAIGQGANVLTF.